A single sample gave rise to the 29 T cell receptor beta chains below, sequenced in a study of T-cell reconstitution after alpha-beta-depleted transplantation in children. Preparing the TCRbeta library involved the use of unique molecular identifiers. MiXCR was run by TCRdb on the PCR reads, yielding one entry per CDR3 protein. Of 210,000 or so distinct CDR3 sequences detected, about 9.5% appear once; the ten largest clones hold around 6.2%. Here the sequenced sample was PBMCs from the stem cell graft donor, taken from the stem cell graft. Source of these receptors: a human donor who donated a stem cell graft to a child with acute lymphoblastic leukemia.

This clonotype was found a few times. The chain carries TRBV7-6 and TRBJ1-1, with 9 bases matching TRBD1. CDR3 length: 14 residues. Germline CDR1 SGHVS, CDR2 FNYEAQ. V was pared by 5 bases and J by 11 bases, with 12 bases of the junction left unmatched. In DNA form, the CDR3 reads TGTGCCAGCAGCCCGGGACAGGGACGAGCGGATGCTTTCTTT. This gives the protein CASSPGQGRADAFF.

This clonotype was detected ten times or more. The chain recombines TRBV20-1 with TRBJ1-4, with D possibly being TRBD1 (6 bases). The V end lost 6 bases, the J end lost 4 bases, and 15 bases lay between the germline ends. CDR3 length: 14 residues. Germline V CDR1 and CDR2: DFQATT, SNEGSKA (reference sequence). Here the CDR3 reads CSAEVTGINEKLFF. The DNA for the CDR3 is TGCAGTGCCGAAGTGACAGGAATTAATGAAAAACTGTTTTTT.

This sequence joins TRBV20-1 and TRBJ2-3; TRBD2 aligns across 8 bases. The junction had 4 bases not matched to a gene; V was cut back by 0 bases and J by 2 bases. The V gene's germline CDR1 is DFQATT and CDR2 SNEGSKA (reference sequence). This CDR3 has 15 amino acids. CDR3 amino acids: CSARDAGGPTDTQYF. In nucleotides, the CDR3 is TGCAGTGCTAGAGATGCGGGGGGCCCCACAGATACGCAGTATTTT.

The DNA for the CDR3 is TGTGCCAGCAGTTTAGGTCCGAAGGGCCGGGTTCTCTACGAGCAGTACTTC. This translates into CASSLGPKGRVLYEQYF. The chain recombines TRBV6-5 with TRBJ2-7; D gene uncertain. Per the germline V gene, CDR1 is MNHEY and CDR2 is SVGAGI. The CDR3 is 17 residues long. The V end lost 4 bases, the J end lost 3 bases, and 22 bases lay between the germline ends.

This clonotype was counted at least ten times. The V gene is TRBV27, the J gene TRBJ1-1; D possibly corresponds to TRBD1 (6 bases). Germline loops: CDR1 MNHEY, CDR2 SMNVEV (reference sequence). V was shortened by 6 bases and J by 8 bases, with 13 bases between the two germline ends. The CDR3 runs 12 residues. In nucleotides, the CDR3 is TGTGCCAGCAGCGCGAGGGGGGGCGAAGCTTTCTTT. Translation gives CASSARGGEAFF.

This clonotype came up a few times. CDR3 in DNA: TGCGCCAGCAGCCAGATATGGACAGGGAAAAACCCTGGTAGCAATCAGCCCCAGCATTTT. Amino acids: CASSQIWTGKNPGSNQPQHF. The V gene is TRBV4-1, the J gene TRBJ1-5, with 8 bases aligning to TRBD1. V lost 3 bases to trimming and J lost 0 bases; unmatched junction nucleotides: 16. Looked up from germline, CDR1 is MGHRA and CDR2 is YSYEKL. This CDR3 has 20 residues.

The gene calls are TRBV29-1 and TRBJ2-2; the D gene could be TRBD1 or TRBD2 (5 bases each). This CDR3 has 14 residues. The germline V gene encodes CDR1 SQVTM and CDR2 ANQGSEA. Between the trimmed V and J ends, which lost 7 bases and 2 bases, there was a span of 14 bases. For the CDR3, the DNA is TGCAGCGCTGGGCCGGGGCCCAACACCGGGGAGCTGTTTTTT. Translating gives CSAGPGPNTGELFF.

The chain recombines TRBV11-3 with TRBJ1-1; no clear D gene. The length of the CDR3 is 15 residues. Looked up from germline, CDR1 is SGHNT and CDR2 is YENEEA. V was trimmed by 0 bases and J by 1 base, leaving 9 bases between them. The CDR3 is CASSLESVGNTEAFF. The CDR3 region has the DNA TGTGCCAGCAGCTTAGAATCCGTCGGGAACACTGAAGCTTTCTTT.

The V and J genes are TRBV5-1 and TRBJ1-4, with D possibly matching TRBD1 (6 bases). Trimming pared 4 bases from V and 2 bases from J, leaving 12 bases between. The CDR3 runs 15 residues. Germline V gene lookup returns CDR1 SGHRS and CDR2 YFSETQ. As DNA, the CDR3 is TGCGCCAGCAGCGCGGAGACAGGTACTAATGAAAAACTGTTTTTT. As protein: CASSAETGTNEKLFF.

The table lists this clonotype with many counts. The chain joins TRBV7-2 to TRBJ2-7; 10 bases agree with TRBD2. Germline V lookup: CDR1 SGHTA, CDR2 FQGNSA. V dropped 1 base and J dropped 0; count of bases not matched to a gene: 6. The CDR3 has 17 amino acids. Written as DNA, the CDR3 is TGTGCCAGCAGCTTAGGGAGGACTAGCGGAAACTCCTACGAGCAGTACTTC. It yields the protein CASSLGRTSGNSYEQYF.

The J gene is TRBJ1-6, the V gene TRBV6-1, with 8 bases lining up with TRBD1. Looked up from germline, CDR1 is MNHNS and CDR2 is SASEGT. This CDR3 is 19 amino acids long. Trimming cost V 6 bases and J 7 bases; bases outside gene matches: 20. The CDR3 is CASSRPGQAHRGINSPLHF. The CDR3 nucleotides are TGTGCCAGCAGCCGACCGGGACAGGCCCACCGGGGAATAAATTCACCCCTCCACTTT.

This clonotype was counted a few times. V and J are TRBV7-6 and TRBJ2-3; D gene uncertain. V lost 0 bases and J lost 4, with 14 bases in between. In germline, CDR1 is SGHVS, CDR2 FNYEAQ. The CDR3 extends over 16 amino acids. CDR3 amino acids: CASSLAGPVDPDTQYF. The DNA of the CDR3 is TGTGCCAGCAGCTTAGCCGGGCCCGTAGACCCAGATACGCAGTATTTT.

Only a few counts were recorded for this clonotype. This chain's CDR3 is CASSLGWGSRTDTQYF. The CDR3 coding sequence is TGTGCCAGCAGCTTGGGTTGGGGCAGCCGCACAGATACGCAGTATTTT. The V and J genes are TRBV7-6 and TRBJ2-3; D might be TRBD1 (5 bases). The CDR3 sequence is 16 residues long. CDR1 SGHVS and CDR2 FNYEAQ come from the germline V gene. Trimming pared 3 bases from V and 1 base from J, leaving 14 bases between.

For the CDR3, the DNA is TGTGCCAGTGCCCCAGGCTCCTACAATGAGCAGTTCTTC. Protein product: CASAPGSYNEQFF. The J gene is TRBJ2-1, the V gene TRBV12-3 or TRBV12-4; no clear D gene. There are 13 residues in the CDR3. V lost 9 bases to trimming and J lost 0 bases, with 9 bases between them.

This clonotype was seen a handful of times. The chain joins TRBV19 to TRBJ1-5, with D perhaps matching TRBD1 (5 bases). V was trimmed by 4 bases and J by 6 bases, leaving 16 bases between them. CDR3 length equals 15 residues. CDR1 LNHDA and CDR2 SQIVND come from the germline V gene (reference sequence). This CDR3 reads CASSRGGEPTQPQHF. The CDR3 DNA reads TGTGCCAGTAGTAGGGGGGGAGAACCAACTCAGCCCCAGCATTTT.

This clonotype turned up a few times. For the CDR3, the DNA is TGTGCCAGCAGCGCCCGGGACAGGGACTACGAGCAGTACTTC. It is translated as CASSARDRDYEQYF. This chain links TRBV7-9 with TRBJ2-7; the match to TRBD1 covers 9 bases. After removal of 5 bases from V and 3 bases from J, the junction contained 5 bases not matched to a gene. This CDR3 has 14 residues. The germline V gene has CDR1 SEHNR and CDR2 FQNEAQ (reference sequence).

This clonotype appeared a few times. The chain employs TRBV2 and TRBJ2-7; TRBD1 agrees at 7 bases. From germline, CDR1 is SNHLY and CDR2 FYNNEI. V shed 7 bases, J shed 0 bases, and the junction held 0 bases outside the gene matches. CDR3 length: 12 residues. CDR3 coding DNA: TGTGCCAGCACAGGGGGCTCCTACGAGCAGTACTTC. As protein: CASTGGSYEQYF.

The chain combines TRBV7-9 with TRBJ2-2; 10 bases are a match to TRBD1. The CDR3 extends over 16 amino acids. The germline V gene has CDR1 SEHNR and CDR2 FQNEAQ (reference sequence). After removal of 5 bases from V and 3 bases from J, the junction contained 6 bases not matched to a gene. The CDR3: CASSRDRGLDTGELFF. The DNA for the CDR3 is TGTGCCAGCAGCCGGGACAGGGGTTTGGACACCGGGGAGCTGTTTTTT. Complete variable domain (other parts from reference TRBV7-9 and TRBJ2-2): DTGVSQNPRHKITKRGQNVTFRCDPISEHNRLYWYRQTLGQGPEFLTYFQNEAQLEKSRLLSDRFSAERPKGSFSTLEIQRTEQGDSAMYLCASSRDRGLDTGELFFGEGSRLTVL.

As regards this clonotype: A read error is possible here, since a much larger clone lies one base away. Likely a read error: the CDR3 ends without its conserved phenylalanine or tryptophan. The rearrangement uses TRBV29-1 and TRBJ1-1, with a weak D call TRBD1 (5 bases). V lost 7 bases, J lost 3 bases, and 15 bases lay in between. Looked up from germline, CDR1 is SQVTM and CDR2 is ANQGSEA. The CDR3 is made up of 13 amino acids. CDR3 nucleotides: TGCAGCGCCCGCGGCGACAGATACACTGAAGCTTTCGTT. Encoded protein: CSARGDRYTEAFV.

There are many counts of this clonotype. The rearrangement links TRBV27 to TRBJ1-1; D is unresolved. V lost 2 bases, J lost 0 bases, and 10 bases lay in between. There are 15 residues in the CDR3. Germline CDR1 reads MNHEY; CDR2 reads SMNVEV (reference sequence). Here the CDR3 DNA reads TGTGCCAGCAGTTTAGCCCGATCGATGAACACTGAAGCTTTCTTT. This sequence encodes CASSLARSMNTEAFF.

This clonotype showed up many times. The CDR3 protein is CASSFWGGIDTDTQYF. CDR3 nucleotide sequence: TGTGCCAGCAGTTTCTGGGGGGGAATTGATACAGATACGCAGTATTTT. The chain links TRBV27 to TRBJ2-3, with 7 bases lining up with TRBD2. V gave up 3 bases and J gave up 3 bases; unmatched junction bases: 9. The CDR3 has 16 amino acids. Germline CDR1 MNHEY, CDR2 SMNVEV (reference sequence).

The table lists this clonotype with a few counts. The DNA is omitted, as the CDR3 cannot be located on it reliably, and the CDR3 follows TCRdb's listing. The genes are TRBV5-1 and TRBJ2-5; the tabulated D call, TRBD2, remains unverified against the DNA. The germline gives CDR1 SGHRS, CDR2 YFSETQ. The CDR3 is 15 amino acids in total, end residues counted. The CDR3 sequence is CASSFGPGREETQYF.

This clonotype was counted a few times. The chain is built from TRBV18 and TRBJ2-5; D gene uncertain. The germline V gene has CDR1 KGHSH and CDR2 LQKENI. The CDR3 extends over 14 amino acids. The V end was cut by 0 bases, the J end by 1 base, with 6 bases between. The CDR3 here is CASSPPTIQETQYF. As DNA, the CDR3 is TGTGCCAGCTCACCACCGACGATCCAAGAGACCCAGTACTTC.

This clonotype occurred a few times. The chain recombines TRBV7-8 with TRBJ1-1, with a weak D call TRBD1 (6 bases). Between the trimmed V and J ends, which lost 7 bases and 4 bases, there was a span of 16 bases. CDR3 length: 14 amino acids. Germline-derived CDR1 and CDR2 are SGHVS and FQNEAQ. CDR3 in amino acids: CASTSYTGFTEAFF. The CDR3 DNA reads TGTGCCAGCACCTCTTATACAGGGTTCACTGAAGCTTTCTTT.

This clonotype was counted ten times or more. The chain employs TRBV20-1 and TRBJ2-5; TRBD1 is a possible D gene (6 bases). The CDR3 length is 14 residues. CDR1 is DFQATT, CDR2 SNEGSKA, per germline (reference sequence). V was trimmed by 3 bases and J by 5 bases, leaving 16 bases between them. The CDR3 reads CSASSRDNRETQYF. Written as DNA, the CDR3 is TGCAGTGCTAGCTCCAGGGACAATAGGGAGACCCAGTACTTC.

The gene calls are TRBV18 and TRBJ1-1; TRBD1 is a possible D gene (5 bases). Germline values: CDR1 KGHSH, CDR2 LQKENI. CDR3 size: 15 residues. Trimming took off 3 bases at V and 0 bases at J, with 11 bases between the two ends. CDR3 residues: CASSPLDSMNTEAFF. The CDR3 DNA sequence: TGTGCCAGCTCACCCCTTGACAGCATGAACACTGAAGCTTTCTTT.

The chain recombines TRBV29-1 with TRBJ2-1; 9 bases are a match to TRBD1. Losses at the gene ends were 7 bases for V and 4 bases for J; bases not matched to a gene: 8. CDR1 is SQVTM and CDR2 is ANQGSEA in the germline V gene. The CDR3 runs 14 residues. This chain's CDR3 is CSARSTGGYNEQFF. Here the CDR3 DNA reads TGCAGCGCGCGATCGACAGGGGGTTACAATGAGCAGTTCTTC.

In its sample, this clonotype was seen many times. This rearrangement joins TRBV10-3 to TRBJ2-3; a possible D gene is TRBD2 (7 bases). Trimming removed 4 bases at V and 4 bases at J, with 18 bases between. Germline values: CDR1 ENHRY, CDR2 SYGVKD. The CDR3 length is 16 residues. CDR3: CAISVVGGAQSDTQYF. The CDR3 DNA reads as TGTGCCATCAGTGTTGTAGGGGGGGCACAGTCAGATACGCAGTATTTT.

This clonotype came up many times. The V gene is TRBV12-3 or TRBV12-4, the J gene TRBJ1-1; no definite D call. The CDR3 is made up of 14 amino acids. The V gene lost 1 base and the J gene lost 4 bases, with 10 bases spanning the gap. DNA for the CDR3: TGTGCCAGCAGTTTAGTAGGCGGGAGCACTGAAGCTTTCTTT. Its protein is CASSLVGGSTEAFF.